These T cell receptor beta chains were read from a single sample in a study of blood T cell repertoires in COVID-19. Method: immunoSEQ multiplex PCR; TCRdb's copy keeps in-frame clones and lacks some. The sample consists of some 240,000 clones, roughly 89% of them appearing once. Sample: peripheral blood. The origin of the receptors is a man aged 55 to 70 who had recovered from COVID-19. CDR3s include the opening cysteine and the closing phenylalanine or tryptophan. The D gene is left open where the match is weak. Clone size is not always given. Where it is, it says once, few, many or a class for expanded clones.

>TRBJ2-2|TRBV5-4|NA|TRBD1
CASSLYQGVGTGELFF
TGTGCCAGCAGCTTGTACCAGGGGGTGGGCACCGGGGAGCTGTTTTTT
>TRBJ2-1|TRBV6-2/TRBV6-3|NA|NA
CASSHRDRVMSGSVGEQFF
TGTGCCAGCAGCCACCGGGACAGGGTAATGAGCGGGAGCGTAGGTGAGCAGTTCTTC
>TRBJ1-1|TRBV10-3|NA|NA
CAISESIGGTEAFF
TGTGCCATCAGTGAGTCGATCGGAGGGACTGAAGCTTTCTTT
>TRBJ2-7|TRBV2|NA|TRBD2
CASSWIAGSSYEQYF
TGTGCCAGCAGTTGGATAGCGGGGTCCTCCTACGAGCAGTACTTC
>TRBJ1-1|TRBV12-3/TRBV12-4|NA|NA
CASSLATGYQAFF
TGTGCCAGCAGTTTGGCCACAGGGTATCAAGCTTTCTTT
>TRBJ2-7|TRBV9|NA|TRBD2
CASSVAPSSSGLSYEQYF
TGTGCCAGCAGCGTAGCCCCCTCCTCTAGCGGCTTATCCTACGAGCAGTACTTC
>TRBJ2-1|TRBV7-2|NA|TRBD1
CASSLDRGKYNEQFF
TGTGCCAGCAGTTTGGACAGGGGAAAGTACAATGAGCAGTTCTTC
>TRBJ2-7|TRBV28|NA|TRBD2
CASSLSSGRTHEQYF
TGTGCCAGCAGTTTATCTAGCGGGAGGACACACGAGCAGTACTTC
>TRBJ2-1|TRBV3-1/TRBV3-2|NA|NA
CASSPTGPNEQFF
TGTGCCAGCAGCCCTACAGGGCCCAATGAGCAGTTCTTC
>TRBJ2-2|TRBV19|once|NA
CASSTGVTGELFF
TGTGCCAGTAGCACTGGTGTGACCGGGGAGCTGTTTTTT